This T cell receptor (beta chain) is from a study of CD8+ T cells in alopecia areata. After isolation, RNA underwent reverse transcription to generate cDNA as the sequencing template. Using immunoSEQ multiplex PCR, the repertoire was profiled, and TCRdb retains in-frame clones only, with some absent. Altogether roughly 250,000 clones are present, under 70% being singletons, with the ten largest covering around 1.2%. This clone was seen more than once but under ten times. Trimming removed 3 bases from V and 8 bases from J, with 5 bases in between. CDR3 size: 11 residues. CDR1 and CDR2 (germline): MGHRA, YSYEKL.

V usage is TRBV4-1 and J usage is TRBJ2-1; D gene unclear. This TCR was recovered from a human donor with alopecia areata. This material consisted of CD4+ T cells sorted from blood, taken at week 0. This chain's CDR3 is CASSQGYEQFF. CDR3 nucleotides: TGCGCCAGCAGCCAGGGGTATGAGCAGTTCTTC.